Following are 10 T cell receptor beta chains from one sample sequenced in a study of metastatic and nonmetastatic thyroid tumors. TCRdb re-clonotyped the PCR reads via MiXCR. Among 15,000 to 25,000 clones listed, approximately 24% were seen once. There were no patients who had received any treatment before thyroid surgery. Sample: blood. The receptors derive from a male donor with papillary thyroid cancer or a benign thyroid nodule (not recorded which). Some clones in this sample may be carry-over from other donors' samples.

This clone showed up just a few times. The J gene is TRBJ2-1, the V gene TRBV24-1; 8 nucleotides align to TRBD2. The germline gives CDR1 KGHDR, CDR2 SFDVKD. The V and J ends lost 1 base and 6 bases, in that order; junction bases with no gene match: 4. The CDR3 has 15 amino acids. The CDR3 sequence is CATSDLTSGGNEQFF. DNA for the CDR3: TGTGCCACCAGTGATTTAACTAGCGGCGGCAATGAGCAGTTCTTC.

This clone was recorded many times. The chain links TRBV5-8 to TRBJ2-5; possibly TRBD1 for D (5 bases). Trimming stripped 0 bases from V and 7 bases from J, with 13 bases between. From germline, CDR1 is SGHTS and CDR2 YDEGEE. CDR3 length equals 14 residues. The CDR3 here is CASSLGGPGRTQYF. CDR3 bases: TGTGCCAGCAGCTTGGGGGGCCCAGGTCGGACCCAGTACTTC.

The chain carries TRBV30 and TRBJ1-3; a weak D match, TRBD1 (6 bases). Germline V gene data show CDR1 as GTSNPN and CDR2 as SVGIG (reference sequence). Trimming shortened V by 0 bases and J by 3 bases, and 12 bases separated the two germline ends. The CDR3 is made up of 15 amino acids. This chain's CDR3 is CAWSVLTGIGNTIYF. The CDR3 region has the DNA TGTGCCTGGAGTGTACTGACAGGCATTGGAAACACCATATATTTT. The whole variable domain, remainder taken from reference TRBV30 and TRBJ1-3, is SQTIHQWPATLVQPVGSPLSLECTVEGTSNPNLYWYRQAAGRGLQLLFYSVGIGQISSEVPQNLSASRPQDRQFILSSKKLLLSDSGFYLCAWSVLTGIGNTIYFGEGSWLTVV.

This clone was seen a handful of times. The chain is built from TRBV6-2 or TRBV6-3 and TRBJ2-3; the D gene is possibly TRBD2 (5 bases). Germline V gene sequence: CDR1 MNHEY, CDR2 SVGEGT. Trimming left V 4 bases short and J 4 bases short, with 15 bases between. There are 15 residues in the CDR3. The CDR3 reads CASSSAGGGADTQYF. The CDR3 DNA reads as TGTGCCAGCAGTTCGGCCGGAGGAGGAGCAGATACGCAGTATTTT.

The table lists this clone with many counts. This chain uses TRBV25-1 with TRBJ2-1, with D perhaps TRBD2 (6 bases). Trimming left V 3 bases short and J 1 base short, with 16 bases between. This CDR3 region has 17 residues. Germline lookup yields CDR1 MGHDK and CDR2 SYGVNS. The CDR3 bases are TGTGCCAGCAGTGACCCTGGAGGGGTGGATTCCTACAATGAGCAGTTCTTC. It specifies CASSDPGGVDSYNEQFF.

With regard to this clone: Compared with germline, one end of the junction differs, possibly owing to a read error. The genes are TRBV5-1 and TRBJ2-1; no reliable D call. CDR3 length: 13 amino acids. Germline loops: CDR1 SGHRS, CDR2 YFSETQ. The CDR3 sequence: CASSFDGLGEQFF. The CDR3 DNA reads as TGTGCCAGCAGCTTTGATGGCCTGGGTGAGCAGTTCTTC.

Relative to its sample, this clone is large. The V and J genes are TRBV6-2 or TRBV6-3 and TRBJ1-1; no definite D call. The CDR3 is made up of 15 amino acids. V shed 5 bases and J shed 0 bases, with 13 bases lying between them. The V gene's germline CDR1 is MNHEY and CDR2 SVGEGT. This chain's CDR3 is CASSPYTELNTEAFF. The CDR3 DNA reads as TGTGCCAGCAGTCCTTACACGGAATTGAACACTGAAGCTTTCTTT.

This clone was seen more than once but under ten times. The chain recombines TRBV19 with TRBJ1-1; 8 bases are a match to TRBD1. CDR3 size: 14 residues. V lost 7 bases, J lost 1 base, and 5 bases stayed unmatched. The germline V gene has CDR1 LNHDA and CDR2 SQIVND (reference sequence). CDR3 sequence (DNA): TGTGCCAGTACCAGAGACAGGGGGAACACTGAAGCTTTCTTT. This gives the protein CASTRDRGNTEAFF. Variable domain in full (rest from reference TRBV19 and TRBJ1-1): DGGITQSPKYLFRKEGQNVTLSCEQNLNHDAMYWYRQDPGQGLRLIYYSQIVNDFQKGDIAEGYSVSREKKESFPLTVTSAQKNPTAFYLCASTRDRGNTEAFFGQGTRLTVV.

This clone was picked up many times. The rearrangement joins TRBV7-2 to TRBJ2-2; the D is unclear. Per germline, CDR1 SGHTA and CDR2 FQGNSA. V dropped 1 base and J dropped 1 base, with 4 bases sitting between them. The CDR3 sequence is 14 residues long. This CDR3 is CASSLEGNTGELFF. The CDR3 region has the DNA TGTGCCAGCAGCTTAGAGGGGAACACCGGGGAGCTGTTTTTT.

V usage is TRBV27 and J usage is TRBJ1-3; 7 positions match TRBD1. After removal of 10 bases from V and 0 bases from J, the junction contained 9 bases not matched to a gene. This CDR3 contains 15 residues. Germline V gene sequence: CDR1 MNHEY, CDR2 SMNVEV (reference sequence). The CDR3 region is CATLEGARSGNTIYF. The CDR3 nucleotides read TGTGCCACCCTTGAGGGGGCTCGCTCTGGAAACACCATATATTTT.